Given below is one T cell receptor (beta chain) in context. This entry is derived from a study of shared T cell receptors in the human thymus. Germline V gene data show CDR1 as SEHNR and CDR2 as FQNEAQ (reference sequence). The J segment lost 2 bases and the V segment lost 2 bases, leaving 18 bases of the junction unmatched. The CDR3 runs to 19 residues. Sequencing used immunoSEQ multiplex PCR; TCRdb keeps in-frame clones, though not all of them. The sample holds hundreds of thousands of clones, over 75% seen once. This sample also belongs to another study, concerning human thymus T cells. From that second work: Donors consisted of healthy Finnish infants (having corrective surgery for congenital heart defects). Thymus pieces cut out during corrective heart surgery were the tissue that was used. Usage of V and J genes appeared biased in thymic and blood repertoires. Related research described strongly overlapping thymic repertoires in unrelated people.

The chain combines TRBV7-9 with TRBJ2-7; TRBD2 matches at 7 bases. Specimen: thymocytes. The receptor comes from a boy in the first two years of life with a congenital heart defect. CDR3 in amino acids: CASSLSPPSGLADPYEQYF. The CDR3 DNA follows: TGTGCCAGCAGCTTATCCCCCCCTTCGGGGCTAGCGGATCCCTACGAGCAGTACTTC.